This record looks at one T cell receptor (beta chain) sequence and its context. The antigen remains undetermined. This record belongs to a study of T cells expressing NK-cell markers. The wider study: Investigators obtained TCR beta repertoires from sorted CD3+CD56+NKG2C+, CD3+CD56+NKG2C- and CD3+CD56-NKG2C+ T cells. Most of the eight sequenced donors were classified as HCMV-seropositive, and one was classified as seronegative.

A 5'RACE template switching approach incorporating UMIs was used to make TCR beta cDNA. From the 5' RACE reads, TCRdb lists one entry per CDR3 protein and no DNA. There are about 550,000 distinct CDR3 sequences in the sample, with approximately 3.5% held by the top ten. Study-wide findings and caveats: These clonotypes, the leaders elsewhere, also led the CD3+CD56-NKG2C+ fraction in a few donors.

Germline CDR1 and CDR2: LNHNV and YYDKDF (reference sequence). CDR3 size: 15 residues. The chain uses TRBV15 and TRBJ2-4; TCRdb picks TRBD1, but there is no DNA to check that call. The TCR was taken from a man between 18 and 35 years old in good health. Sequencing was done on a sample of blood T cells: a sorted CD56 or NKG2C T cell subset, CD4+ or CD8+ T cells, or bulk PBMC T cells (not recorded which). The CDR3 spells CATSPDRSVKNIQYF.